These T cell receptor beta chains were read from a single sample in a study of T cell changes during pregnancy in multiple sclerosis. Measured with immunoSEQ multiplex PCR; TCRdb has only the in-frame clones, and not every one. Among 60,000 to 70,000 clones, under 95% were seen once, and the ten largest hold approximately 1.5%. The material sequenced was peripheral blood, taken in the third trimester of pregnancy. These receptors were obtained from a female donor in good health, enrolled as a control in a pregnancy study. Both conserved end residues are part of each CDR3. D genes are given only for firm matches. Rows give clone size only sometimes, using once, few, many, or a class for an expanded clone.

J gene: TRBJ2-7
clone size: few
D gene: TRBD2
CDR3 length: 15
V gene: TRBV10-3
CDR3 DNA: TGTGCCATCAGTGAGTCAACTAGCGGCACCTACGAGCAGTACTTC
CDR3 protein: CAISESTSGTYEQYF

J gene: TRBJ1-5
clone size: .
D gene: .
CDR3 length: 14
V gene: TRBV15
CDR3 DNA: TGTGCCACCAGCAGAGACAGACACAATCAGCCCCAGCATTTT
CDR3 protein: CATSRDRHNQPQHF

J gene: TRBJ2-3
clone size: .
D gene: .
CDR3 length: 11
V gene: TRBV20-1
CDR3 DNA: TGCAGTGCTAGCCCAGGGGCAACGCAGTATTTT
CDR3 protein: CSASPGATQYF

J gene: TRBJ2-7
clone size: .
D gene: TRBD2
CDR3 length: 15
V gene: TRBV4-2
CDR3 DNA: TGTGCCAGCAGCCCAACTAGCGGGGGGTCCTACGAGCAGTACTTC
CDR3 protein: CASSPTSGGSYEQYF

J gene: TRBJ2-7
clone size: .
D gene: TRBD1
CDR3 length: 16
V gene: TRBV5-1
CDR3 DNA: TGCGCCAGCAGCTTGGAGGGGGCTGGGGCCTCCTACGAGCAGTACTTC
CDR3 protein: CASSLEGAGASYEQYF

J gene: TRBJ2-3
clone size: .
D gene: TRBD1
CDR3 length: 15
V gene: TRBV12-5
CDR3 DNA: TGTGCTAGTGGTTCCGGGACAGGCAACACAGATACGCAGTATTTT
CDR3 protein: CASGSGTGNTDTQYF

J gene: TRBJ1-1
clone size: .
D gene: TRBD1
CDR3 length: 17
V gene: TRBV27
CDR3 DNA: TGTGCCAGCAGTCACGTTCTGGGGACAGGGCTGAACACTGAAGCTTTCTTT
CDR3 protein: CASSHVLGTGLNTEAFF

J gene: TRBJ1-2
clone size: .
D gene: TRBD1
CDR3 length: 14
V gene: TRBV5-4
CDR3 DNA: TGTGCCAGCATCGAGGGGGCGGAACTCTATGGCTACACCTTC
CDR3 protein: CASIEGAELYGYTF

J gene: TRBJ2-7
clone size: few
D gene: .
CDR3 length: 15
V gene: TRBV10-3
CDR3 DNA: TGTGCCATCAGTGACCCCACAGTTCTTTGGTACGAGCAGTACTTC
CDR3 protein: CAISDPTVLWYEQYF

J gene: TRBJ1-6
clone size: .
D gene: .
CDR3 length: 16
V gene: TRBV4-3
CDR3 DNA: TGCGCCAGCAGCCAAAAGGGGGACATTCCAAATTCACCCCTCCACTTT
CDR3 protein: CASSQKGDIPNSPLHF

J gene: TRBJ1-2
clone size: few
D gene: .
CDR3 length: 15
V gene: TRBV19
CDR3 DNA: TGTGCCAGTAGTTTCCGGGGATTGTACAACTATGGCTACACCTTC
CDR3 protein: CASSFRGLYNYGYTF

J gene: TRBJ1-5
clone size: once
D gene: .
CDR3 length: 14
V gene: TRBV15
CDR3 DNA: TGTGCCACCAGCAGGGGGGCAGCGACATCGCCCCAGCATTTT
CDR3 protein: CATSRGAATSPQHF

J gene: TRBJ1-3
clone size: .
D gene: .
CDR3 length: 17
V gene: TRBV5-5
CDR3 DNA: TGTGCCAGCAGCTCTACGACAGGAATCAGCTCTGGAAACACCATATATTTT
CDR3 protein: CASSSTTGISSGNTIYF

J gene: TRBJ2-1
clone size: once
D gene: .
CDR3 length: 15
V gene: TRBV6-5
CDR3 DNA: TGTGCCAGCAGTTACCCCCTCGGGAGCGGGAATGAGCAGTTCTTC
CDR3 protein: CASSYPLGSGNEQFF

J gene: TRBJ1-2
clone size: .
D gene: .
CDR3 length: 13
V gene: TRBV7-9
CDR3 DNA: TGTGCCAGCAGCTTAGAACAGGGACGTGGCTACACCTTC
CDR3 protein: CASSLEQGRGYTF

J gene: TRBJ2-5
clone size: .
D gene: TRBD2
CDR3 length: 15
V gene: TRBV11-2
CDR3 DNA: TGTGCCAGCAGCCCCCCGGCGGGGGGTGAAGAGACCCAGTACTTC
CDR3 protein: CASSPPAGGEETQYF

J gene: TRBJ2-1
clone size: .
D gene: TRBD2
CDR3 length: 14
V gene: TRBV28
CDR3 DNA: TGTGCCAGCAGTTTGGCTAGCGGGGTGAATGAGCAGTTCTTC
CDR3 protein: CASSLASGVNEQFF

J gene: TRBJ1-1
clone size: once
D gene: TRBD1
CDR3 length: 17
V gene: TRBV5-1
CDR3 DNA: TGCGCCAGCAGCTTGCCTCCTGCGACAGGGACGAACACTGAAGCTTTCTTT
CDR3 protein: CASSLPPATGTNTEAFF

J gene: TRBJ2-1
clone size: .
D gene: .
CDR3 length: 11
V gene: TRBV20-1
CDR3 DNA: TGCAGTGTTCCGGGACTTAAAGAGCAGTTCTTC
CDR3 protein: CSVPGLKEQFF

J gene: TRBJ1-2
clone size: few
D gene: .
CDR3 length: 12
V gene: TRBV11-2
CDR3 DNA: TGTGCCAGCAGCACACGGGGATACGGCTACACCTTC
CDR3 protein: CASSTRGYGYTF

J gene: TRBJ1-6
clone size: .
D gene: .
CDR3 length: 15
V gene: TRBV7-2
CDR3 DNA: TGTGCCAGCAGCCCCCCAGGGCTCCGCAATTCACCCCTCCACTTT
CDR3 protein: CASSPPGLRNSPLHF

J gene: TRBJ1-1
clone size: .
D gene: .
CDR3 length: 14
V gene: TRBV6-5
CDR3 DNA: TGTGCCAGCAGTCCAGGGCCCTGGAACACTGAAGCTTTCTTT
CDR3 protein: CASSPGPWNTEAFF

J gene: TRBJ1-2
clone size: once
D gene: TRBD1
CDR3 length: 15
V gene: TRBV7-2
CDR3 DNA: TGTGCCAGCAGCTCCAGACAGGGCTCTAACTATGGCTACACCTTC
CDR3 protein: CASSSRQGSNYGYTF

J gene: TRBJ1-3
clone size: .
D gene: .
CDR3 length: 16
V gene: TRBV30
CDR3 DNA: TGTGCCTGGAGTGGACAGTCAGAGAGCTCTGGAAACACCATATATTTT
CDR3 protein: CAWSGQSESSGNTIYF

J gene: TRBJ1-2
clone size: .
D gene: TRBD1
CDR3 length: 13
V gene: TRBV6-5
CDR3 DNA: TGTGCCAGCGGTACAGGGGAGAACTATGGCTACACCTTC
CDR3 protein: CASGTGENYGYTF

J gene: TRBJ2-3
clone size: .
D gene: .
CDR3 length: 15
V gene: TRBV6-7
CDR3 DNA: TGTGCCAGCAGTTTTCTAGTGACCCCGACAGATACGCAGTATTTT
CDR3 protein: CASSFLVTPTDTQYF

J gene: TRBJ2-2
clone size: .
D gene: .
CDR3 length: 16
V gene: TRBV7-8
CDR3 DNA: TGTGCCAGCAGCTTGGGGGGGGGCCAGAACACCGGGGAGCTGTTTTTT
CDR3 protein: CASSLGGGQNTGELFF

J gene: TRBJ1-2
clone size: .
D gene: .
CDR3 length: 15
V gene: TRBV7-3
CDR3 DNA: TGTGCCAGCAGCCTACGCGGGGGAGCTAACTATGGCTACACCTTC
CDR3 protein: CASSLRGGANYGYTF

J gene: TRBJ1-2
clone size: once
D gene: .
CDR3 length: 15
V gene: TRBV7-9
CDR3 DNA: TGTGCCAGCAGCAAACGACAGTACCCTAACTATGGCTACACCTTC
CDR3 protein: CASSKRQYPNYGYTF

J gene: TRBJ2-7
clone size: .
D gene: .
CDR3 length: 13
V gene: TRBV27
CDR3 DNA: TGTGCCACCCGAACGGGGGGCGGGTACGAGCAGTACTTC
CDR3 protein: CATRTGGGYEQYF

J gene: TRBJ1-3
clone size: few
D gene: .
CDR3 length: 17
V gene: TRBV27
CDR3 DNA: TGTGCCAGCAGAAAATCTTCTGGGGAGGATAGTGGAAACACCATATATTTT
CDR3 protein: CASRKSSGEDSGNTIYF

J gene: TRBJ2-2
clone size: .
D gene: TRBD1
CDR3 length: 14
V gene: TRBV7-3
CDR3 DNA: TGTGCCAGCAGCCGAGGACAGGGCACGGGGGAGCTGTTTTTT
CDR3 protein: CASSRGQGTGELFF

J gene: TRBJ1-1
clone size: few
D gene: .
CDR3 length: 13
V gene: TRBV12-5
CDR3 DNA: TGTGCTAGTGGTTTGGACAGGAACACTGAAGCTTTCTTT
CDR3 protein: CASGLDRNTEAFF

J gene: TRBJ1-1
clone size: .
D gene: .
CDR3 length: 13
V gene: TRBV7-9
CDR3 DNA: TGTGCCAGCAGCTCCGGGAGCGGGACTGAAGCTTTCTTT
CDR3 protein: CASSSGSGTEAFF

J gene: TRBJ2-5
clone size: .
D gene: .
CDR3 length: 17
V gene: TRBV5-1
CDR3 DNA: TGCGCCAGCAGCCAATCACGGAGGGTTTCCGCCCAAGAGACCCAGTACTTC
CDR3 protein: CASSQSRRVSAQETQYF

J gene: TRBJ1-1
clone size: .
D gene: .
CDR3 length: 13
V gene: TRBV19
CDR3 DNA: TGTGCCAGTAGGACACAGGGGAACACTGAAGCTTTCTTT
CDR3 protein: CASRTQGNTEAFF

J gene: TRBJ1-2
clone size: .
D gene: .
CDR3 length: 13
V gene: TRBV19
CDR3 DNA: TGTGCCAGTAGCCTAACAGCCAGCTATGGCTACACCTTC
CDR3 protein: CASSLTASYGYTF

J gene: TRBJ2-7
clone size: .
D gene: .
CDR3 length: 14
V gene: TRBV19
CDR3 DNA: TGTGCCAGTAGTATTCAGGGGCGTCCCTACGAGCAGTACTTC
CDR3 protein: CASSIQGRPYEQYF

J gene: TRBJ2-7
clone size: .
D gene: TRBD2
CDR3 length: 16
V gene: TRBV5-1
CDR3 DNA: TGCGCCAGCAGCCCGCCCGGGACTAGCGGGACCTACGAGCAGTACTTC
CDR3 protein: CASSPPGTSGTYEQYF

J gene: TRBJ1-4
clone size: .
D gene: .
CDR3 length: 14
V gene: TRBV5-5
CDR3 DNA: TGTGCCAGCAGCTTGGGCCAGATTGATGAAAAACTGTTTTTT
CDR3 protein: CASSLGQIDEKLFF

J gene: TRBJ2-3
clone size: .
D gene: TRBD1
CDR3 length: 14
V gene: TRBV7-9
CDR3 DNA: TGTGCCAGCAGCTGGACAGGGGACGCAGATACGCAGTATTTT
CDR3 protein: CASSWTGDADTQYF

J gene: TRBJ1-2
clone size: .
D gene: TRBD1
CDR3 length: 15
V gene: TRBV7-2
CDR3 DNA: TGTGCCAGCAGTACCTATCCGGGACAGGAGCGCGGCTACACCTTC
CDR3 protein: CASSTYPGQERGYTF

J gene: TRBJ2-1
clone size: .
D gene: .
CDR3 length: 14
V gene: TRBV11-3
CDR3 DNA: TGTGCCAGCAGCTTAGAGGGACACTACAATGAGCAGTTCTTC
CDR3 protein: CASSLEGHYNEQFF

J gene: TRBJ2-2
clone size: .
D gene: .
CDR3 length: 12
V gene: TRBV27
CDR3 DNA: TGTGCCAACACCACGGGAAGCGGGGAGCTGTTTTTT
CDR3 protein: CANTTGSGELFF

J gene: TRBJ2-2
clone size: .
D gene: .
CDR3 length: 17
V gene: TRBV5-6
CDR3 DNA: TGTGCCAGCAGCTTCACCATGGCCCCCGATAACACCGGGGAGCTGTTTTTT
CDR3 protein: CASSFTMAPDNTGELFF

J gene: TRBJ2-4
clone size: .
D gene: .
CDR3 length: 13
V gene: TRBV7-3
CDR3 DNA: TGTGCCAGCAGCGCCCAGATTAAAAACATTCAGTACTTC
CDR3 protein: CASSAQIKNIQYF

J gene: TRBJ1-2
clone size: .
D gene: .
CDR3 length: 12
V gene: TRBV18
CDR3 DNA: TGTGCCAGCTCAAGCGACAGGAATGGCTACACCTTC
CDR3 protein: CASSSDRNGYTF

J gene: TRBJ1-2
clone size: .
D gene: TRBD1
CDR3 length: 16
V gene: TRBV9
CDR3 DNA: TGTGCCAGCAGCGTAGGAGGGACAGCACGTAACTATGGCTACACCTTC
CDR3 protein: CASSVGGTARNYGYTF

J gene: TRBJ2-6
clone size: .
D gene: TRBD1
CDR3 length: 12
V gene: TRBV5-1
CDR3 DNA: TGCGCCAGCAGCCATGGGGAAGACAGGGTGGCTTTC
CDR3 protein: CASSHGEDRVAF

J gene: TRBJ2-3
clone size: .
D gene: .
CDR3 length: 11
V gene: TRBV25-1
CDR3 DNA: TGTGCCAGCAGACTTCTAGATACGCAGTATTTT
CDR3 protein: CASRLLDTQYF

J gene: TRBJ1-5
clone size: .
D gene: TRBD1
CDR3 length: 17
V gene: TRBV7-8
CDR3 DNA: TGTGCCAGCAGCTTAGGGAGGGGAGACAGGGGTTATCAGCCCCAGCATTTT
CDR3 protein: CASSLGRGDRGYQPQHF

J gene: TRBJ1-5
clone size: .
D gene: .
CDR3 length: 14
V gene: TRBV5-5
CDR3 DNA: TGTGCCAGCAGCTCGAGGTCGGGCAATCAGCCCCAGCATTTT
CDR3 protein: CASSSRSGNQPQHF

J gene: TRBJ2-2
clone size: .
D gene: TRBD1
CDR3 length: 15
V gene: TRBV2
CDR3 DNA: TGTGCCAGCAGTGAATACAGGGGGAACACCGGGGAGCTGTTTTTT
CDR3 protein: CASSEYRGNTGELFF

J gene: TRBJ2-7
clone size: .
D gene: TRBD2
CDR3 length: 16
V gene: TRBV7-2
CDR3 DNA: TGTGCCAGCAGCTTGGACTATGGGACTAGCGGGAGAGAGCAGTACTTC
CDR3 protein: CASSLDYGTSGREQYF